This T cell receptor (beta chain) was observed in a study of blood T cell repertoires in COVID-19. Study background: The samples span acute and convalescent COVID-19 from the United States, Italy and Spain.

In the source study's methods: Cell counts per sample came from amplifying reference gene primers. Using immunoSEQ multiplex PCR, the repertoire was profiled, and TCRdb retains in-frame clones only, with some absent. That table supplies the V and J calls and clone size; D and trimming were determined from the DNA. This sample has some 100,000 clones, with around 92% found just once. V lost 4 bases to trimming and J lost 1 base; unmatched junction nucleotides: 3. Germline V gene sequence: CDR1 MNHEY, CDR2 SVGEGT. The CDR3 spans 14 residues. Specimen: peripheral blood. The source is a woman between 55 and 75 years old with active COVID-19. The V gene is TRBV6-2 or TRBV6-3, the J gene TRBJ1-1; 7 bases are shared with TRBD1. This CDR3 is CASSWDRSNTEAFF. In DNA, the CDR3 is TGTGCCAGCAGTTGGGACAGATCGAACACTGAAGCTTTCTTT.